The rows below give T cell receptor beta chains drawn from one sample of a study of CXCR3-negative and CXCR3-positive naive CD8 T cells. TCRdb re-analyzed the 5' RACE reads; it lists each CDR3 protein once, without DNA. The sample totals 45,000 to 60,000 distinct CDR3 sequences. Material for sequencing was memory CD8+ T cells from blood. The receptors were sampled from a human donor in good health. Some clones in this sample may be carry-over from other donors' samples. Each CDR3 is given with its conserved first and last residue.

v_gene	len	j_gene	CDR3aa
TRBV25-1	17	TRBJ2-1	CASSGPGPLALYNEQFF
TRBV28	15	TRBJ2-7	CASSWSPEISYEQYF
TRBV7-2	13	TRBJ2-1	CASSLGGADEQFF
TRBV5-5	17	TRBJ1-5	CASSALPPGTGNQPQHF
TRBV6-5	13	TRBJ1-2	CASSYLTGYGYTF
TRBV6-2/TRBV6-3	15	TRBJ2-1	CASYGSWRSYNEQFF
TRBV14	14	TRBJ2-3	CASSQDTNTDTQYF
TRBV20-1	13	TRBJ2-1	CSARDPRDNEQFF
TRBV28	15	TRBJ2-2	CASSLLGGNTGELFF
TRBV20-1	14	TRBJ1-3	CSALPTVSGNTIYF
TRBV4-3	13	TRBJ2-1	CASSQESLNEQFF
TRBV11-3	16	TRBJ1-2	CASSSPGAGRTYGYTF
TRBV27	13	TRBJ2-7	CASSWRYTDEQYF
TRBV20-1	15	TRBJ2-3	CSAGAGAGDHGTQYF
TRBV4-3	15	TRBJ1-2	CASSLNIQGSYGYNF
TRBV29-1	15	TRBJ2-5	CSVVASGDYQETQYF
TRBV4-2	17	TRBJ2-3	CASSQGGLAGDADTQYF
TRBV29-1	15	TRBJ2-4	CSEKGLRDRADIQYF
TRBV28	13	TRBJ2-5	CASSFSYQETQYF
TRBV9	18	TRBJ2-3	CASSVRWGGLADTDTQYF
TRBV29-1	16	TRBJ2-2	CSVEDQERVDTGELFF
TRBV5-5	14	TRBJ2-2	CASSPTWDTGELFF
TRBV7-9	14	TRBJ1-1	CASSSLSRGTEAFF
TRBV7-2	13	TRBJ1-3	CASSSNPMNTIYF
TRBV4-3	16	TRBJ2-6	CASSQDSASGANVLTF
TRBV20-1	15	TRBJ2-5	CSARDPAVLGETQYF
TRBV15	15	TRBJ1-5	CATSREPPSNQPQHF
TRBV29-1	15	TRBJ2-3	CSVLGQGASTDTQYF
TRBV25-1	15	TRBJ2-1	CASSAGTSFYNEQFF
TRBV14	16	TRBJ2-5	CASSQGVHRGDETQYF
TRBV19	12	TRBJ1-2	CASSQDYYGYTF
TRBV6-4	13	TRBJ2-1	CASSDSLVSEQFF
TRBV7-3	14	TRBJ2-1	CASSPGGAYNEQFF
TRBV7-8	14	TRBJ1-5	CASSAGTQNQPQHF
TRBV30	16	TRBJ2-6	CAWSGTGLSGANVLTF
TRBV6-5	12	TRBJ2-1	CASSYPWDEQFF
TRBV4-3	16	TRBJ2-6	CASSQATSGGANVLTF
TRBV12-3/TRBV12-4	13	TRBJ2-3	CASSLAYTDTQYF
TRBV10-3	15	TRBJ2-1	CAISTPGPSYNEQFF
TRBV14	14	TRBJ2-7	CASSQGTPYYEQYF
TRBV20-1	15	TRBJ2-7	CSAREIEGRIYEQYF
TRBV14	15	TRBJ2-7	CVSSQGLAGAYEQYF
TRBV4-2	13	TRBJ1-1	CASTQGRNTEAFF
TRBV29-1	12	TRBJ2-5	CSAREGAETQYF
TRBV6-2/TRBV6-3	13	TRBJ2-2	CASSQGESGELFF